These T cell receptor beta chains were read from a single sample in a study of cytomegalovirus exposure and HLA in healthy donors. Assay used: immunoSEQ multiplex PCR; TCRdb lists only in-frame clones, some missing. The table records fewer than 200,000 clones, around 80% of them present only once. Sequenced: PBMCs. The receptors were sampled from a female donor in good health and CMV-seronegative. CDR3s include the opening cysteine and the closing phenylalanine or tryptophan. D genes are given only for firm matches. A row's size may be missing; if present it is once, few, many or a size class.

v_call: TRBV7-3; j_call: TRBJ1-1; clone_size: .; d_call: .; cdr3_nt: TGTGCCAGCAGCCCCTCGACAGCCAACACTGAAGCTTTCTTT; cdr3_aa: CASSPSTANTEAFF
v_call: TRBV6-6; j_call: TRBJ1-4; clone_size: once; d_call: .; cdr3_nt: TGTGCCAGCAGTATCCAGGGTAATGAAAAACTGTTTTTT; cdr3_aa: CASSIQGNEKLFF
v_call: TRBV6-6; j_call: TRBJ1-1; clone_size: few; d_call: .; cdr3_nt: TGTGCCAGCAGTGCCAAGCACCGAGGGCTGAACACTGAAGCTTTCTTT; cdr3_aa: CASSAKHRGLNTEAFF
v_call: TRBV5-1; j_call: TRBJ2-6; clone_size: few; d_call: TRBD1; cdr3_nt: TGCGCCAGCAGCGACGGACAGGGGAGCTCTGGGGCCAACGTCCTGACTTTC; cdr3_aa: CASSDGQGSSGANVLTF
v_call: TRBV7-3; j_call: TRBJ2-3; clone_size: .; d_call: .; cdr3_nt: TGTGCCAGCAGCTTAAAGACAGGTTTCACAGATACGCAGTATTTT; cdr3_aa: CASSLKTGFTDTQYF
v_call: TRBV4-2; j_call: TRBJ2-3; clone_size: .; d_call: .; cdr3_nt: TGTGCCAGCAGCCAAGGGGTAGCGTCTAGCACAGATACGCAGTATTTT; cdr3_aa: CASSQGVASSTDTQYF
v_call: TRBV25-1; j_call: TRBJ2-5; clone_size: .; d_call: TRBD1; cdr3_nt: TGTGCCAGCAGCGCAACCGACAGGGTGCGAGAGACCCAGTACTTC; cdr3_aa: CASSATDRVRETQYF
v_call: TRBV5-4; j_call: TRBJ2-5; clone_size: .; d_call: .; cdr3_nt: TGTGCCAGCGGCAGGAAGGGGTACCAAGAGACCCAGTACTTC; cdr3_aa: CASGRKGYQETQYF
v_call: TRBV9; j_call: TRBJ2-4; clone_size: .; d_call: .; cdr3_nt: TGTGCCAGCAGCGTAGAGGGGGCCAAAAACATTCAGTACTTC; cdr3_aa: CASSVEGAKNIQYF
v_call: TRBV6-1; j_call: TRBJ2-2; clone_size: .; d_call: TRBD1; cdr3_nt: TGTGCCAGCAGAAGGGGGCAGAACACCGGGGAGCTGTTTTTT; cdr3_aa: CASRRGQNTGELFF
v_call: TRBV6-1; j_call: TRBJ2-7; clone_size: .; d_call: .; cdr3_nt: TGTGCCAGCGACTCCTCCTACGAGCAGTACTTC; cdr3_aa: CASDSSYEQYF
v_call: TRBV7-3; j_call: TRBJ2-1; clone_size: .; d_call: TRBD1; cdr3_nt: TGTGCCAGCAGCAGACAGGGGGACTACAATGAGCAGTTCTTC; cdr3_aa: CASSRQGDYNEQFF
v_call: TRBV27; j_call: TRBJ1-1; clone_size: few; d_call: TRBD1; cdr3_nt: TGTGCCAGCAGTTTATATGGGGGACAGAACATGAACACTGAAGCTTTCTTT; cdr3_aa: CASSLYGGQNMNTEAFF
v_call: TRBV9; j_call: TRBJ2-7; clone_size: once; d_call: TRBD2; cdr3_nt: TGTGCCAGCAGCGTAGGGACCGGGGGGGGCTACGAGCAGTACTTC; cdr3_aa: CASSVGTGGGYEQYF
v_call: TRBV9; j_call: TRBJ1-1; clone_size: .; d_call: .; cdr3_nt: TGTGCCAGCTCTAGAGGGAACACTGAAGCTTTCTTT; cdr3_aa: CASSRGNTEAFF
v_call: TRBV7-2; j_call: TRBJ2-7; clone_size: .; d_call: TRBD2; cdr3_nt: TGTGCCAGCAGAATAACTAGCGGGGGAACCTACGAGCAGTACTTC; cdr3_aa: CASRITSGGTYEQYF
v_call: TRBV18; j_call: TRBJ2-7; clone_size: once; d_call: TRBD1; cdr3_nt: TGTGCCAGCTCTCCTAGTGGACAGGGCTACGAGCAGTACTTC; cdr3_aa: CASSPSGQGYEQYF
v_call: TRBV7-2; j_call: TRBJ2-5; clone_size: .; d_call: TRBD1; cdr3_nt: TGTGCCAGCAGTCTACAGGGGAAGACCCAGTACTTC; cdr3_aa: CASSLQGKTQYF
v_call: TRBV19; j_call: TRBJ2-7; clone_size: .; d_call: TRBD2; cdr3_nt: TGTGCCAGTAGTATGTCGGGGGGGCTGGAGCAGTACTTC; cdr3_aa: CASSMSGGLEQYF
v_call: TRBV9; j_call: TRBJ1-6; clone_size: few; d_call: TRBD1; cdr3_nt: TGTGCCAGCAGCGTCGGTGGACAGGGTAATTCACCCCTCCACTTT; cdr3_aa: CASSVGGQGNSPLHF
v_call: TRBV11-2; j_call: TRBJ2-1; clone_size: once; d_call: TRBD1; cdr3_nt: TGTGCCAGCAGCTTAGTCACCGGACAGGGAAGAAATGAGCAGTTCTTC; cdr3_aa: CASSLVTGQGRNEQFF
v_call: TRBV25-1; j_call: TRBJ1-4; clone_size: .; d_call: TRBD1; cdr3_nt: TGTGCCAGCAGTCCCGTCCGGACAGGGGATGAAAAACTGTTTTTT; cdr3_aa: CASSPVRTGDEKLFF
v_call: TRBV29-1; j_call: TRBJ1-1; clone_size: .; d_call: TRBD1; cdr3_nt: TGCAGCGTGAGCTCAGGGACAGGGGCGGGAGAAGCTTTCTTT; cdr3_aa: CSVSSGTGAGEAFF
v_call: TRBV19; j_call: TRBJ1-1; clone_size: .; d_call: TRBD1; cdr3_nt: TGTGCCAGTAGTTTGACAGGGCGGGACACTGAAGCTTTCTTT; cdr3_aa: CASSLTGRDTEAFF
v_call: TRBV15; j_call: TRBJ1-2; clone_size: few; d_call: TRBD1; cdr3_nt: TGTGCCACCAGCAGACTAACCCGGGACAGGTATGGCTACACCTTC; cdr3_aa: CATSRLTRDRYGYTF
v_call: TRBV5-1; j_call: TRBJ2-7; clone_size: once; d_call: .; cdr3_nt: TGCGCCAGCAGTACCCCGACAGTTAACTACGAGCAGTACTTC; cdr3_aa: CASSTPTVNYEQYF
v_call: TRBV4-3; j_call: TRBJ1-6; clone_size: .; d_call: .; cdr3_nt: TGCGCCAGCAGCCAAAAGACAGCCAATTCACCCCTCCACTTT; cdr3_aa: CASSQKTANSPLHF
v_call: TRBV2; j_call: TRBJ1-5; clone_size: .; d_call: TRBD1; cdr3_nt: TGTGCCAGCAGTGAGAGACAGGGGATTCAGCCCCAGCATTTT; cdr3_aa: CASSERQGIQPQHF
v_call: TRBV6-5; j_call: TRBJ2-5; clone_size: .; d_call: .; cdr3_nt: TGTGCCAGCAGTTACTCCGGGACAACCTTTGGCGGGACCCAGTACTTC; cdr3_aa: CASSYSGTTFGGTQYF
v_call: TRBV5-1; j_call: TRBJ1-5; clone_size: .; d_call: .; cdr3_nt: TGCGCCAGCAGCTCATCGGGCCAGGGAGGGCAGCCCCAGCATTTT; cdr3_aa: CASSSSGQGGQPQHF
v_call: TRBV6-1; j_call: TRBJ1-3; clone_size: few; d_call: .; cdr3_nt: TGTGCCAGCAGCGAACACTACAGGGACTCTGGAAACACCATATATTTT; cdr3_aa: CASSEHYRDSGNTIYF
v_call: TRBV29-1; j_call: TRBJ1-1; clone_size: .; d_call: .; cdr3_nt: TGCAGCGTAACTCACAGGGAGAAGAACACTGAAGCTTTCTTT; cdr3_aa: CSVTHREKNTEAFF
v_call: TRBV5-1; j_call: TRBJ2-2; clone_size: .; d_call: .; cdr3_nt: TGCGCCAGCAGCTTGAGATCCCAGAGAGGTACCGGGGAGCTGTTTTTT; cdr3_aa: CASSLRSQRGTGELFF
v_call: TRBV30; j_call: TRBJ1-3; clone_size: .; d_call: .; cdr3_nt: TGTGCCTGGACGACAGTCTCTGGAAACACCATATATTTT; cdr3_aa: CAWTTVSGNTIYF
v_call: TRBV19; j_call: TRBJ2-3; clone_size: once; d_call: .; cdr3_nt: TGTGCCAGTAGTAGAGGTGGGACAGATACGCAGTATTTT; cdr3_aa: CASSRGGTDTQYF
v_call: TRBV15; j_call: TRBJ2-3; clone_size: .; d_call: .; cdr3_nt: TGTGCCACCAGCAGAGATGGCGGGAAAAACACAGATACGCAGTATTTT; cdr3_aa: CATSRDGGKNTDTQYF
v_call: TRBV5-5; j_call: TRBJ1-1; clone_size: .; d_call: .; cdr3_nt: TGTGCCAGCAGCTCACGAGGAACTGAAGCTTTCTTT; cdr3_aa: CASSSRGTEAFF
v_call: TRBV5-4; j_call: TRBJ2-7; clone_size: once; d_call: .; cdr3_nt: TGTGCCAGCAGCTTGGTGAGCTCCTACGAGCAGTACTTC; cdr3_aa: CASSLVSSYEQYF
v_call: TRBV7-2; j_call: TRBJ1-1; clone_size: once; d_call: .; cdr3_nt: TGTGCCAGCAGCCGGACAGTGGGAGAAGCTTTCTTT; cdr3_aa: CASSRTVGEAFF